The text below deals with one T cell receptor beta chain. Its target is unknown. The sample comes from a study of cytomegalovirus exposure and HLA in healthy donors. Germline CDR1 is MDHEN and CDR2 is SYDVKM. The CDR3 consists of 13 residues. Germline trimming cut 6 bases from V and 4 bases from J; bases unmatched to any gene: 3. PCR involved 60 Vbeta and 13 Jbeta primers. This table comes from immunoSEQ multiplex PCR, and its TCRdb copy is limited to in-frame clones, with some not included. The sample holds roughly 150,000 clones, roughly three quarters seen once. Study findings and constraints: The authors listed around 150 TCR beta chains as cytomegalovirus-associated. Follow-up analysis later connected one missense variant in DCLRE1C with trimming of TCR beta V- and J-genes.

The specimen sequenced was PBMCs. This TCR was recovered from a middle-aged woman in good health and CMV-seronegative. The chain joins TRBV28 to TRBJ1-5, with TRBD1 identical over 7 bases. In DNA, the CDR3 is TGTGCCAGCAGCCCGGACAGGAATCAGCCCCAGCATTTT. Translating it yields CASSPDRNQPQHF.